This TCR beta chain is drawn from a study of blood T cell repertoires in COVID-19. The length of the CDR3 is 13 residues. Losses at the gene ends were 3 bases for V and 9 bases for J; bases not matched to a gene: 5. Method: immunoSEQ multiplex PCR; TCRdb's copy keeps in-frame clones and lacks some. Here the sample spans approximately 250,000 clones, 83% being singletons. This TCR derives from a woman aged 50 to 60 with acute or convalescent COVID-19. The J gene is TRBJ2-4, the V gene TRBV12-3 or TRBV12-4; TRBD2 aligns across 7 bases. Sequenced material: peripheral blood. CDR3 loop: CASSLGGNVIQYF. CDR3 sequence (DNA): TGTGCCAGCAGTTTGGGGGGGAATGTCATTCAGTACTTC.